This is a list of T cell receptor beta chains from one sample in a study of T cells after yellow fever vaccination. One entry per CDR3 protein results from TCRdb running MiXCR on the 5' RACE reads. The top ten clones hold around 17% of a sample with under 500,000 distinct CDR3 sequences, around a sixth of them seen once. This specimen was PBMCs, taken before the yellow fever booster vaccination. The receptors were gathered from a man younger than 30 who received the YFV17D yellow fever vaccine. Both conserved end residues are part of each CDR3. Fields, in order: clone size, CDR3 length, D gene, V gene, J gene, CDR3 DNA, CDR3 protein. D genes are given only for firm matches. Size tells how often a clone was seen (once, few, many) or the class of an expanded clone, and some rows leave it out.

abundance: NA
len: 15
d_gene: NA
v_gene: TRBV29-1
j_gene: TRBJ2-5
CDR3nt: TGCAGCGTTGAAGATCCGTTCCGGGAACAAGAGACCCAGTACTTC
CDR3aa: CSVEDPFREQETQYF

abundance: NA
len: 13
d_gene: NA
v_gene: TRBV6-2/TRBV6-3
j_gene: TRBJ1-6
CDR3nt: TGTGCCAGCAGTTCGGGGAGTAATTCACCCCTCCACTTT
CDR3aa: CASSSGSNSPLHF

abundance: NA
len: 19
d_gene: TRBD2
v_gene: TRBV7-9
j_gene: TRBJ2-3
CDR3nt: TGTGCCAGCAGCACGTCTCCGGGACTAGCGGGGTCCAGCACAGATACGCAGTATTTT
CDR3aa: CASSTSPGLAGSSTDTQYF

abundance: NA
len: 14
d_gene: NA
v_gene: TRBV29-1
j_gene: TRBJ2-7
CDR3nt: TGCAGCGTTGAAGATAGCAAGTCCTCCTACGAGCAGTACTTC
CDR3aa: CSVEDSKSSYEQYF

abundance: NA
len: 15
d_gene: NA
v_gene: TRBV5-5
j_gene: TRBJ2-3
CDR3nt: TGTGCCAGCAGCTTGAAGAGTATTAGCACAGATACGCAGTATTTT
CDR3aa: CASSLKSISTDTQYF

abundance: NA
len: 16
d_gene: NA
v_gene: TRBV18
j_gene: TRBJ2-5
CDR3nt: TGTGCCAGCTCACCACCGGGACGAACTAGCTGGGAGACCCAGTACTTC
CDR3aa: CASSPPGRTSWETQYF

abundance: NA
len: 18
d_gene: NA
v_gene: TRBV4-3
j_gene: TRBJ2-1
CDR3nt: TGCGCCAGCAGCCAAGAACAGGCTGGAGGGTGGTCCTACAATGAGCAGTTCTTC
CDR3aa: CASSQEQAGGWSYNEQFF

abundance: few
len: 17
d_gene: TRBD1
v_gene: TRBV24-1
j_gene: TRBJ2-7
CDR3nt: TGTGCCACCGACCCGAGACAGGGTGATCTTGCAGGATGCGAGCAGTACTTC
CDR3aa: CATDPRQGDLAGCEQYF

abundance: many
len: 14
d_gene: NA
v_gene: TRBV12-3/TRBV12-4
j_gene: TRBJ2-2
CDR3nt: TGTGCCAGCAGTTGGCAGGGGAACACCGGGGAGCTGTTTTTT
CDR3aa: CASSWQGNTGELFF

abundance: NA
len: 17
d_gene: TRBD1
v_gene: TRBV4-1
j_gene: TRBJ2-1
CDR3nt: TGCGCCAGCAGCCAATCGGCGGGACAGGGCGGCTACAATGAGCAGTTCTTC
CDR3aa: CASSQSAGQGGYNEQFF

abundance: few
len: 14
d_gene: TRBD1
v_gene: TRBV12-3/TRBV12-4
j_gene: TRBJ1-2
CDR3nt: TGTGCCAGCAGAGCATCCGGGACAGCTAGCGGCTACACCTTC
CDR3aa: CASRASGTASGYTF

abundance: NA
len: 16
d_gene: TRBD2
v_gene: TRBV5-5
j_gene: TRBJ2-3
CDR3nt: TGTGCCAGCAGCGAGCCGCGGGGGGGTAAATGGGGTACGCAGTATTTT
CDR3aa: CASSEPRGGKWGTQYF

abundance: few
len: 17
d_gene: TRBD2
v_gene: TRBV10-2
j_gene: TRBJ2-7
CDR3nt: TGCGCCAGCAGTGAGTTTCTGGGGGTAGCGGGGGGATCCGAGCAGTACTTC
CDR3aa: CASSEFLGVAGGSEQYF

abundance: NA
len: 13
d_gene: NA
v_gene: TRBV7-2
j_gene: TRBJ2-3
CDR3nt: TGTGCCAGCAGCACGATGGGGGCGGATACGCAGTATTTT
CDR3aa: CASSTMGADTQYF

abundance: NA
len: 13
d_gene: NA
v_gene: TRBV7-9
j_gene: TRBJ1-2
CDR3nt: TGTGCCAGCAGCTTATTTTCCGGCTATGGCTACACCTTC
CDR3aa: CASSLFSGYGYTF

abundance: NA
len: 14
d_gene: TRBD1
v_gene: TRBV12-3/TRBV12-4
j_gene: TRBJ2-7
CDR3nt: TGTGCCAGCAGTTTTCCGGACAGGGTAACCGAGCAGTACTTC
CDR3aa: CASSFPDRVTEQYF

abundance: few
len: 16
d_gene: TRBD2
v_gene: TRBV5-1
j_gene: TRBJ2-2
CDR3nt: TGCGCCAGCAGCCATACCGGGACTAGCGGAAACATGGAGCTGTTTTTT
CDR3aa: CASSHTGTSGNMELFF

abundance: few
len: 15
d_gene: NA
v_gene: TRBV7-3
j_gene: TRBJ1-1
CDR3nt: TGTGCCAGCAGCTTGACAGCGGCTGGGGACACTGAAGCTTTCTTT
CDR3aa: CASSLTAAGDTEAFF

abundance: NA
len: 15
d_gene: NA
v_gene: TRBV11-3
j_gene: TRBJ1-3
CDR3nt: TGTGCCAGCAGCCCCCGCCATCACTCTGGAAACACCATATATTTT
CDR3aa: CASSPRHHSGNTIYF

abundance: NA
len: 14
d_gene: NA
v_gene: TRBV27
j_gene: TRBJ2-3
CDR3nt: TGTGCCAGCAGTTTATCGGGGCCCCCAGATACGCAGTATTTT
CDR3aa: CASSLSGPPDTQYF

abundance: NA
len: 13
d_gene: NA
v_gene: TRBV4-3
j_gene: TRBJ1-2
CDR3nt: TGCGCCAGCAGCCAAGTTGGAGGACGCGGCTACACCTTC
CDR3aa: CASSQVGGRGYTF

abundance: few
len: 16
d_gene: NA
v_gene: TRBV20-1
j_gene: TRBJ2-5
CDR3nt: TGCAGTGCTTCGTCGGGGGTTAGATCCAGTAGAGAGACCCAGTACTTC
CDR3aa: CSASSGVRSSRETQYF

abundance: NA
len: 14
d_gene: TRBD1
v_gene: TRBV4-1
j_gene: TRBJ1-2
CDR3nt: TGCGCCAGCAGCCAACCCGGGACAGCGGGCCCCTACACCTTC
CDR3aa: CASSQPGTAGPYTF

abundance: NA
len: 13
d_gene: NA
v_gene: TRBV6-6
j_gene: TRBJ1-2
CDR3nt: TGTGCCAGCAGTTCGGGGCCCCTCTATGGCTACACCTTC
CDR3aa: CASSSGPLYGYTF

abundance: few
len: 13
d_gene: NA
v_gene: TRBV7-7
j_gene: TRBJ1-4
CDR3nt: TGTGCCAGCAGCTTGGGATCCGGTGAAAAACTGTTTTTT
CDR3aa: CASSLGSGEKLFF

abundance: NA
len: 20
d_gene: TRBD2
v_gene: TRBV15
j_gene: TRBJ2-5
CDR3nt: TGTGCCACCAACCCCCCTGGCACCAAGGCCCGGACTAGCCCAAAAGAGACCCAGTACTTC
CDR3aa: CATNPPGTKARTSPKETQYF

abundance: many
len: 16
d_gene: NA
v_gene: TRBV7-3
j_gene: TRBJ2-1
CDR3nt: TGTGCCAGCAGCTTGTACAAACTAGGGGGTGGCAATGAGCAGTTCTTC
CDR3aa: CASSLYKLGGGNEQFF

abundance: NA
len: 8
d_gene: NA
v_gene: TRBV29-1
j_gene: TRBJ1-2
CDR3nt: TGCATCGTGATTGGCTACACCTTC
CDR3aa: CIVIGYTF

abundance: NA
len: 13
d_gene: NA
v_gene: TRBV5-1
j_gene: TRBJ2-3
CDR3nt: TGCGCCAGCAGCTTCGAGCAAAAAGATACGCAGTATTTT
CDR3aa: CASSFEQKDTQYF

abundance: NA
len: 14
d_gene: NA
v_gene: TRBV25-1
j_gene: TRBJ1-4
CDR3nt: TGTGCCAGCAGTGAATTAGGTGCAGGTGAAAAACTGTTTTTT
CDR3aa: CASSELGAGEKLFF

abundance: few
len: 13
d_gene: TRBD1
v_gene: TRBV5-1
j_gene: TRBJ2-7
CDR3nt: TGCGCCAGCACCTCGGACAGGGGGCCCGAGCAGTACTTC
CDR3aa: CASTSDRGPEQYF

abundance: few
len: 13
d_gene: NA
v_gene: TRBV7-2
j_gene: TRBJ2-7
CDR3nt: TGTGCCAGCAGTCGTCCCACGGGGAGCGAGCAGTACTTC
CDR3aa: CASSRPTGSEQYF

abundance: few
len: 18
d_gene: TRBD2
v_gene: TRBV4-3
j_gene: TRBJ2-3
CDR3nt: TGCGCCAGCAGCCAAGATAGCGGGCTAGCGGGGATCACAGATACGCAGTATTTT
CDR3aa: CASSQDSGLAGITDTQYF

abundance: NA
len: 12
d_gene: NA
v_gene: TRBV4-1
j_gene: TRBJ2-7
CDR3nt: TGCGCCAGCAGCCACGACAGCGTCGAGCAGTACTTC
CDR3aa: CASSHDSVEQYF

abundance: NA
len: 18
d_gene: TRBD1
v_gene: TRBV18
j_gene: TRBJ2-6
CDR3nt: TGTGCCAGCTCACCTATACTGGACAGGGGCTCTGGGGCCAACGTCCTGACTTTC
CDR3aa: CASSPILDRGSGANVLTF

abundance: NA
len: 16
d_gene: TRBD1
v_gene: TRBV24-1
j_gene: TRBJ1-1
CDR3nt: TGTGCCACCAGTGATTGGAGACAGGGACAAGACACTGAAGCTTTCTTT
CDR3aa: CATSDWRQGQDTEAFF

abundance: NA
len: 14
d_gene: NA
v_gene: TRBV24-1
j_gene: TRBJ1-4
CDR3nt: TGTGCCACCAGTGATGGGGAGGGGAATGAAAAACTGTTTTTT
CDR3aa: CATSDGEGNEKLFF

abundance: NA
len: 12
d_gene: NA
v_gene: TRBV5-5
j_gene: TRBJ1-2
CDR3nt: TGTGCCAGCAGCTGGGACAACAGCCGCTACACCTTC
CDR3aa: CASSWDNSRYTF

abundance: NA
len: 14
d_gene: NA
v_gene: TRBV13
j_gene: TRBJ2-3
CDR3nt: TGTGCCAGCAGCTTACGCGGGACGGGAGATACGCAGTATTTT
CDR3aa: CASSLRGTGDTQYF

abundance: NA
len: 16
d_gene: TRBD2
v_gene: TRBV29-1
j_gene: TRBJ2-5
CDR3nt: TGCAGCGTTGAAGATGGTCGGGGGGGCCTTGGGGAGACCCAGTACTTC
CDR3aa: CSVEDGRGGLGETQYF

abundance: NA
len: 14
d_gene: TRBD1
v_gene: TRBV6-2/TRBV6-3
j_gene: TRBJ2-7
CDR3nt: TGTGCCAGCGCCCCCCGACAGGGTTTCCACGAGCAGTACTTC
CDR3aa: CASAPRQGFHEQYF

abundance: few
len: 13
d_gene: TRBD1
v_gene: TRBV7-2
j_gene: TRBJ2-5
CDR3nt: TGTGCCAGCAGCTCCTGGACAGGGGAGACCCAGTACTTC
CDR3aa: CASSSWTGETQYF

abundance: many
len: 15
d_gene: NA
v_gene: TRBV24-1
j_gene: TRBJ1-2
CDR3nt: TGTGCCACCAGTGATTCGGACAGACCTAACTATGGCTACACCTTC
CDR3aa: CATSDSDRPNYGYTF

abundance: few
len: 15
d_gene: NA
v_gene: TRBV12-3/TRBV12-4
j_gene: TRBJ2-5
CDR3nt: TGTGCCAGCAGTCCCCCCGGGCATAGAGAGGAGACCCAGTACTTC
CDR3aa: CASSPPGHREETQYF

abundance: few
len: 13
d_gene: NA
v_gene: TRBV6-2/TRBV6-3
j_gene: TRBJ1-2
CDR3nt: TGTGCCAGCACGGAAAGGACGGACTATGGCTACACCTTC
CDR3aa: CASTERTDYGYTF

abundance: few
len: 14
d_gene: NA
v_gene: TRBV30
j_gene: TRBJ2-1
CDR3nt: TGTGCCTGGCGACGTATCAAGCCATACAATGAGCAGTTCTTC
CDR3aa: CAWRRIKPYNEQFF

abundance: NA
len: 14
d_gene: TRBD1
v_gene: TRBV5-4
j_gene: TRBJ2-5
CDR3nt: TGTGCCAGCAGCTCGTTACAGGGGCGGGAGACCCAGTACTTC
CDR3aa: CASSSLQGRETQYF

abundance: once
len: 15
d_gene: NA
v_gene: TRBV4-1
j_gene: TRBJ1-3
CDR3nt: TGCGCCAGCAGCCGGGTGGGGAGCTCTGGAAACACCATATATTTT
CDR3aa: CASSRVGSSGNTIYF

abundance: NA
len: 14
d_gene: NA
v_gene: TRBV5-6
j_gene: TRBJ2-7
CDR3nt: TGTGCCAGCAGGGGTCGGTACGGGGCCTACGAGCAGTACTTC
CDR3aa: CASRGRYGAYEQYF